Sequencing of this T cell receptor beta chain was carried out in a study of blood T cell repertoires in COVID-19. Study as a whole: Sites in the United States, Italy and Spain provided acute and convalescent COVID-19 samples. T cells, B-cell-depleted T cells, or PBMCs supplied cDNA or gDNA.

V shed 3 bases and J 4 bases; nucleotides not matched to a gene: 4. This CDR3 spans 14 amino acids. CDR1 and CDR2 from the germline V gene are GTSNPN and SVGIG (reference sequence). The assay was immunoSEQ multiplex PCR, and TCRdb's table has in-frame clones only and misses some. The sample comprises 300,000 or so clones, around 80% of which are singletons, and 1% to 1.5% rests with the top ten. Sequencing was performed on peripheral blood. The TCR sequence derives from a woman in her fifties or sixties with acute or convalescent COVID-19. V and J are TRBV30 and TRBJ1-5; TRBD1 aligns across 9 bases. The CDR3 DNA reads as TGTGCCTGGAGGCGGACAGGGGTTAATCAGCCCCAGCATTTT. Its translation: CAWRRTGVNQPQHF.